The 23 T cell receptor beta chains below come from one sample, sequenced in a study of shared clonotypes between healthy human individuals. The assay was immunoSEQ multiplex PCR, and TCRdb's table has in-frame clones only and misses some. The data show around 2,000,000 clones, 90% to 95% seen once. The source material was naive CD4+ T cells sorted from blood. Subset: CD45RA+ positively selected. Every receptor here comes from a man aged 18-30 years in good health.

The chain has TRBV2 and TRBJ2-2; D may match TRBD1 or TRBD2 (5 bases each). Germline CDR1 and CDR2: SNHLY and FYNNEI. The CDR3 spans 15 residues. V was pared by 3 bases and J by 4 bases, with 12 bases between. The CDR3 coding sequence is TGTGCCAGCAGTGACAAGGGGCGGGCCACCGGGGAGCTGTTTTTT. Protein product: CASSDKGRATGELFF.

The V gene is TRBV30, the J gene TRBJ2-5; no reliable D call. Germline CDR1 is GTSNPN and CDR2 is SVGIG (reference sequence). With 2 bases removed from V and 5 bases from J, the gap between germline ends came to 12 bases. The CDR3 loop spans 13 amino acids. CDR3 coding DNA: TGTGCCTGGAGTATCCGGGTTTATGAGACCCAGTACTTC. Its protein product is CAWSIRVYETQYF.

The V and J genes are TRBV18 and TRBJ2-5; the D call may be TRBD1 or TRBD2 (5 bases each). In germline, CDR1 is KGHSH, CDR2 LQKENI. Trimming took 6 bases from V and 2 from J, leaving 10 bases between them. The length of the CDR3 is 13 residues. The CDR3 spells CASSPEGQETQYF. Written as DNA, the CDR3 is TGTGCCAGCTCCCCCGAGGGGCAAGAGACCCAGTACTTC.

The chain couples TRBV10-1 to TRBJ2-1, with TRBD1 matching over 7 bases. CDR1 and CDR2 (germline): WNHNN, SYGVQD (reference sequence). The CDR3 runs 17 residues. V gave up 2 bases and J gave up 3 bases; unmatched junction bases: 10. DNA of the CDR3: TGCGCCAGCAGTGAGAGAGCGACCGGGACAGACTACAATGAGCAGTTCTTC. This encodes CASSERATGTDYNEQFF.

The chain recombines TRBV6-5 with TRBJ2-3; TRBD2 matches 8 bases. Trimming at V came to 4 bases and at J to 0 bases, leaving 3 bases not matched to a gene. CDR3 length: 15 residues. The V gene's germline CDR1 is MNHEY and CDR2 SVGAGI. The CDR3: CASSFVAGSTDTQYF. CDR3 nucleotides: TGTGCCAGCAGTTTCGTAGCGGGAAGCACAGATACGCAGTATTTT.

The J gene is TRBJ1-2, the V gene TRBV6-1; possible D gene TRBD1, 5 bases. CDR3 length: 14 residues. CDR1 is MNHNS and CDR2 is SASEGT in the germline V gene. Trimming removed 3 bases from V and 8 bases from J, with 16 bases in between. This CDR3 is CASSEISRGPGYTF. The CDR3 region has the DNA TGTGCCAGCAGTGAGATTTCAAGGGGCCCCGGCTACACCTTC.

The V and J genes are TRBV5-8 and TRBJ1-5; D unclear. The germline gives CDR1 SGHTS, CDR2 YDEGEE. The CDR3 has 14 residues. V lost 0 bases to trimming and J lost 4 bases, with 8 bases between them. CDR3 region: CASSLEGSNQPQHF. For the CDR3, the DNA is TGTGCCAGCAGCTTGGAGGGTTCTAATCAGCCCCAGCATTTT.

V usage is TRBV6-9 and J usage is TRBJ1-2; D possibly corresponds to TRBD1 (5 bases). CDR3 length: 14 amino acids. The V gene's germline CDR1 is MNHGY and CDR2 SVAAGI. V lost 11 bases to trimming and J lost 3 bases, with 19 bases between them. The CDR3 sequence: CADTGRKPDYGYTF. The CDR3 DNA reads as TGTGCCGACACAGGACGGAAACCGGACTATGGCTACACCTTC.

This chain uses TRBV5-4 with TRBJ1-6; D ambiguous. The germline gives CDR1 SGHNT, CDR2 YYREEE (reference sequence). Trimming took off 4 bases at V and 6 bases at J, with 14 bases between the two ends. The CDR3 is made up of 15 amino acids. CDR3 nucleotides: TGTGCCAGCAGCACCGGGCCCCGGGCTAATTCACCCCTCCACTTT. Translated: CASSTGPRANSPLHF. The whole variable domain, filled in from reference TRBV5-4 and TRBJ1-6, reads ETGVTQSPTHLIKTRGQQVTLRCSSQSGHNTVSWYQQALGQGPQFIFQYYREEENGRGNFPPRFSGLQFPNYSSELNVNALELDDSALYLCASSTGPRANSPLHFGNGTRLTVT.

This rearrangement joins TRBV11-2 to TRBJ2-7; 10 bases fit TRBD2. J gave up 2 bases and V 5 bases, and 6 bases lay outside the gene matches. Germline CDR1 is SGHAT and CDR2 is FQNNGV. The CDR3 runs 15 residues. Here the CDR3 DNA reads TGTGCCAGCAGCGTTAGCGGGAGGCCCACCTACGAGCAGTACTTC. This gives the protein CASSVSGRPTYEQYF.

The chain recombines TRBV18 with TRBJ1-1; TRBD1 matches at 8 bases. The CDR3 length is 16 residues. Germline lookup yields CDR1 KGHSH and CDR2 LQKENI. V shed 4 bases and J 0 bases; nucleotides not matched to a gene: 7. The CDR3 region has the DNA TGTGCCAGCTCACAATGGGACAGGAAATTGAACACTGAAGCTTTCTTT. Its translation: CASSQWDRKLNTEAFF. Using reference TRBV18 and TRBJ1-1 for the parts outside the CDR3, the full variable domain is NAGVMQNPRHLVRRRGQEARLRCSPMKGHSHVYWYRQLPEEGLKFMVYLQKENIIDESGMPKERFSAEFPKEGPSILRIQQVVRGDSAAYFCASSQWDRKLNTEAFFGQGTRLTVV.

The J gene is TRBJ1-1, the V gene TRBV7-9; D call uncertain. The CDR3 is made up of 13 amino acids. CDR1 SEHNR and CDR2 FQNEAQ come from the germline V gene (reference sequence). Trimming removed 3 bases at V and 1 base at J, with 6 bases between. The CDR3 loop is CASSLITNTEAFF. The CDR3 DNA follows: TGTGCCAGCAGCTTGATCACGAACACTGAAGCTTTCTTT.

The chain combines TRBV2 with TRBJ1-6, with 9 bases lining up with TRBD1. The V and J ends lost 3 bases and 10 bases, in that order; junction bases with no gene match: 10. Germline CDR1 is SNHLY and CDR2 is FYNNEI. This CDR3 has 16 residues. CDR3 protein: CASSDTGGGGISPLHF. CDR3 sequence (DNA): TGTGCCAGCAGTGACACAGGGGGCGGAGGAATCTCACCCCTCCACTTT.

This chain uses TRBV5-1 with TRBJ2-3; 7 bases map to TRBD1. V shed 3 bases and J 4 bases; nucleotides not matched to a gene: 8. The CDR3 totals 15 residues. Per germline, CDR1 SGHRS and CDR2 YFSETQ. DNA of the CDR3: TGCGCCAGCAGCTCCACCACAGGGGATTCAGATACGCAGTATTTT. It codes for CASSSTTGDSDTQYF.

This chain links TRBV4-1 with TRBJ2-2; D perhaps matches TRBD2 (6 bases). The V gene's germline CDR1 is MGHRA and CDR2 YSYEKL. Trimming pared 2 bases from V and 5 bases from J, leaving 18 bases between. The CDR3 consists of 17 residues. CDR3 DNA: TGCGCCAGCAGCCAATACGTCGGGAGTCGAATGACCGGGGAGCTGTTTTTT. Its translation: CASSQYVGSRMTGELFF.

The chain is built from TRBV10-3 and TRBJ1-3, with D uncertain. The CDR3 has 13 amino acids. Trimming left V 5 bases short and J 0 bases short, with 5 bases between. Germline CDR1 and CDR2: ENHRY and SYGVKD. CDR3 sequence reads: CAISQASGNTIYF. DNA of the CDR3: TGTGCCATCAGTCAAGCCTCTGGAAACACCATATATTTT.

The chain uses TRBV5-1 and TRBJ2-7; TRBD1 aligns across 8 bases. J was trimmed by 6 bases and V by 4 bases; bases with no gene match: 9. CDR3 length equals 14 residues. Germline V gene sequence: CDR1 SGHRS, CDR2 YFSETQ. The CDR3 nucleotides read TGCGCCAGCAGCCAGGGACAGGTTAAGAGCGAGCAGTACTTC. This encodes CASSQGQVKSEQYF.

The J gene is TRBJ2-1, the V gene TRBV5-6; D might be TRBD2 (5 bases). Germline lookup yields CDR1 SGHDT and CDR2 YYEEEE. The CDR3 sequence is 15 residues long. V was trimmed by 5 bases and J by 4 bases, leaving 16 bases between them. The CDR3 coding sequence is TGTGCCAGCAGGCTTCTCGGACTGAAGTACAATGAGCAGTTCTTC. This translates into CASRLLGLKYNEQFF.

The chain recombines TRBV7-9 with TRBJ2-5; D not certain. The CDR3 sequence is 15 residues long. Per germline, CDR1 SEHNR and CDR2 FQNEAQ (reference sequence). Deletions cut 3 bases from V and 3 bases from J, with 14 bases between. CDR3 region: CASSFTGRPEETQYF. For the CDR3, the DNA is TGTGCCAGCAGCTTCACCGGGCGGCCCGAAGAGACCCAGTACTTC.

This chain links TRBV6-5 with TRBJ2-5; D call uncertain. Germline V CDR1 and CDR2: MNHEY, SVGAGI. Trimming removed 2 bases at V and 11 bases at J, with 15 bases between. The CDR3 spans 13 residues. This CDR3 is CASSYRRAYGQYF. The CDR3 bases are TGTGCCAGCAGTTACCGAAGGGCCTACGGGCAGTACTTC.

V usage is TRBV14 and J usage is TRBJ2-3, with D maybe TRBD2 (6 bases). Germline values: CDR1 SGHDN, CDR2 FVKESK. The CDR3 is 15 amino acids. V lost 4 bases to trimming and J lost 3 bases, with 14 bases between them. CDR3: CASSLNRRGTDTQYF. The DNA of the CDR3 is TGTGCCAGCAGCCTTAACAGGAGGGGAACAGATACGCAGTATTTT.

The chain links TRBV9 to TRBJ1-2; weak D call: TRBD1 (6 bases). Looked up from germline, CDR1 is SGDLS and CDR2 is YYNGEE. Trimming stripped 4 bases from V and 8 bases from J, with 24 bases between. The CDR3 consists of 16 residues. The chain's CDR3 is CASSPMDGPRQEGYTF. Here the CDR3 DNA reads TGTGCCAGCAGCCCTATGGACGGGCCCCGACAGGAGGGCTACACCTTC.

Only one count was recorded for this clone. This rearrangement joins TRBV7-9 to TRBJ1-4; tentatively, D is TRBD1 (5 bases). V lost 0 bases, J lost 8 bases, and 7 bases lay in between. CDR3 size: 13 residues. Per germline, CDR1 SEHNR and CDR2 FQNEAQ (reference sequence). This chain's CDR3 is CASSLAGGEKLFF. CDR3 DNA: TGTGCCAGCAGCTTAGCTGGGGGGGAAAAACTGTTTTTT.